This T cell receptor beta chain was retrieved from a study of beta chain features in type 1 diabetes. V lost 0 bases and J lost 6; bases outside the gene matches: 4. From germline, CDR1 is KGHSH and CDR2 LQKENI. The CDR3 is 15 amino acids. Reverse transcribing all isolated RNA meant expressed TCRB transcripts were sequenced. Using immunoSEQ multiplex PCR, the repertoire was profiled, and TCRdb retains in-frame clones only, with some absent. The table includes under 300,000 clones, about 25% detected once. Sequenced material: central memory CD4+ T cells from blood. The V call is TRBV18, the J call TRBJ2-3, with 9 bases fitting TRBD2. The source is a man between 25 and 39 years old in good health. CDR3 sequence: CASSPPSGSWDTQYF. The CDR3 DNA follows: TGTGCCAGCTCACCACCTAGCGGGAGTTGGGATACGCAGTATTTT.